Below are 12 T cell receptor beta chains sequenced from a single sample in a study of beta chain features in type 1 diabetes. Study-level points and caveats: All four CD4+ subsets of Type 1 diabetes patients contained TCRB CDR3s that were moderately but significantly shorter.

Antigen specificity for these receptors is unknown. The authors reverse transcribed all of the isolated RNA, so sequencing captured expressed TCRB transcripts. TCRdb keeps only in-frame clones here, not all; method: immunoSEQ multiplex PCR. The sample yields 250,000 to 300,000 clones, approximately 25% seen once. Sequencing was done on a sample of naive CD4+ T cells from blood. The receptor source for this set is a woman aged 25 to 39 with type 1 diabetes.

This sequence joins TRBV4-1 and TRBJ2-5; TRBD2 matches 10 bases. Trimming took 3 bases from V and 2 from J; bases not matched to a gene: 6. The CDR3 has 16 amino acids. CDR1 MGHRA and CDR2 YSYEKL come from the germline V gene. The CDR3 spells CASSHLGLADQETQYF. The CDR3 bases are TGCGCCAGCAGCCATCTCGGACTAGCGGATCAAGAGACCCAGTACTTC.

This clone was seen a few times. The chain uses TRBV30 and TRBJ2-7, with TRBD2 matching over 10 bases. The CDR3 has 17 residues. V lost 0 bases to trimming and J lost 0 bases; unmatched junction nucleotides: 8. Per germline, CDR1 GTSNPN and CDR2 SVGIG (reference sequence). CDR3 nucleotides: TGTGCCTGGAGTGTATATCGGACTAGCGGTTACTCCTACGAGCAGTACTTC. It codes for CAWSVYRTSGYSYEQYF.

CDR3 DNA sequence: TGTGCCAGCAGCTCGACAGGGGGCTATGGCTACACCTTC. Translating it yields CASSSTGGYGYTF. The chain has TRBV14 and TRBJ1-2; 9 bases match TRBD1. There are 13 residues in the CDR3. Germline V gene lookup returns CDR1 SGHDN and CDR2 FVKESK. After removal of 5 bases from V and 4 bases from J, the junction contained 2 bases not matched to a gene.

The V call is TRBV9, the J call TRBJ1-1, with D tentatively TRBD1 (5 bases). Trimming took off 3 bases at V and 4 bases at J, with 19 bases between the two ends. The V gene's germline CDR1 is SGDLS and CDR2 YYNGEE. This CDR3 has 16 residues. The CDR3 sequence: CASSGPQGSLGTEAFF. The DNA of the CDR3 is TGTGCCAGCAGCGGACCCCAGGGATCGTTGGGCACTGAAGCTTTCTTT.

This clone was observed a handful of times. The J gene is TRBJ2-2, the V gene TRBV9, with 7 nucleotides matching TRBD1. Germline V gives CDR1 SGDLS, CDR2 YYNGEE. J lost 1 base, V lost 2 bases, and 5 bases had no gene match. This CDR3 is 16 amino acids long. DNA for the CDR3: TGTGCCAGCAGCGTCCTGGACAGGATGAACACCGGGGAGCTGTTTTTT. It encodes CASSVLDRMNTGELFF.

Here the CDR3 reads CASRPDFRKPGDEQYF. DNA of the CDR3: TGTGCCAGCAGACCGGACTTCCGGAAGCCCGGCGACGAGCAGTACTTC. The gene calls are TRBV5-6 and TRBJ2-7, with D possibly TRBD2 on 5 matching bases. Deletions cut 5 bases from V and 5 bases from J, with 23 bases between. The CDR3 consists of 16 residues. Germline lookup yields CDR1 SGHDT and CDR2 YYEEEE.

The chain joins TRBV30 to TRBJ2-2, with D possibly matching TRBD2 (5 bases). Germline V gene sequence: CDR1 GTSNPN, CDR2 SVGIG (reference sequence). The CDR3 sequence is 14 residues long. Trimming took off 3 bases at V and 4 bases at J, with 12 bases between the two ends. CDR3 DNA sequence: TGTGCCTGGAGCGAAGGACTGTTCACCGGGGAGCTGTTTTTT. Amino acid sequence: CAWSEGLFTGELFF.

This chain links TRBV30 with TRBJ2-5; 12 nucleotides agree with TRBD2. The germline V gene has CDR1 GTSNPN and CDR2 SVGIG (reference sequence). J gave up 2 bases and V 4 bases, and 11 bases lay outside the gene matches. The CDR3 has 17 residues. CDR3 nucleotide sequence: TGTGCCTGGACCTCCTCAAGGACTAGCGGGGTACAAGAGACCCAGTACTTC. The encoded protein is CAWTSSRTSGVQETQYF.

This chain joins TRBV28 and TRBJ1-5; D is unclear. CDR3 length: 13 amino acids. Deletions cut 3 bases from V and 5 bases from J, with 8 bases between. Germline V gene data show CDR1 as MDHEN and CDR2 as SYDVKM. The CDR3 loop is CASSFENYQPQHF. CDR3 sequence (DNA): TGTGCCAGCAGTTTTGAGAATTATCAGCCCCAGCATTTT. Full variable domain (missing parts from reference TRBV28 and TRBJ1-5): DVKVTQSSRYLVKRTGEKVFLECVQDMDHENMFWYRQDPGLGLRLIYFSYDVKMKEKGDIPEGYSVSREKKERFSLILESASTNQTSMYLCASSFENYQPQHFGDGTRLSIL.

This clone was picked up one time. The J gene is TRBJ2-2, the V gene TRBV19, with TRBD2 matching 7 bases. The CDR3 length is 19 residues. The V gene end was trimmed by 3 bases and the J gene end by 6 bases; junction bases not matched to a gene: 19. The germline V gene has CDR1 LNHDA and CDR2 SQIVND (reference sequence). CDR3 protein: CASSIWAGSAGRVAGELFF. The CDR3 bases are TGTGCCAGTAGTATTTGGGCAGGGTCAGCGGGAAGGGTTGCCGGGGAGCTGTTTTTT.

The rearrangement links TRBV7-9 to TRBJ1-1; D is undetermined. The CDR3 spans 11 residues. Trimming cost V 1 base and J 7 bases, with 4 bases left between them. Germline V gene data show CDR1 as SEHNR and CDR2 as FQNEAQ (reference sequence). The DNA of the CDR3 is TGTGCCAGCAGCTTAGACAGTGAAGCTTTCTTT. Protein sequence: CASSLDSEAFF.

In its sample, this clone was seen a few times. J is TRBJ2-5 and V is TRBV9; D remains ambiguous. V shed 2 bases and J shed 5 bases, with 10 bases lying between them. Germline-derived CDR1 and CDR2 are SGDLS and YYNGEE. The CDR3 contains 13 residues. The CDR3 loop reads CASSVGVSETQYF. The CDR3 nucleotides are TGTGCCAGCAGCGTGGGCGTCAGCGAGACCCAGTACTTC. Based on the CDR3 plus reference TRBV9 and TRBJ2-5, the full variable domain is DSGVTQTPKHLITATGQRVTLRCSPRSGDLSVYWYQQSLDQGLQFLIQYYNGEERAKGNILERFSAQQFPDLHSELNLSSLELGDSALYFCASSVGVSETQYFGPGTRLLVL.